This is a list of T cell receptor beta chains from one sample in a study of blood T cell repertoires in COVID-19. Using immunoSEQ multiplex PCR, the repertoire was profiled, and TCRdb retains in-frame clones only, with some absent. The sample has about 210,000 clones; about 83% are singletons. Specimen: peripheral blood. These receptors were taken from a woman aged 50 to 60 with active or convalescent COVID-19. Each CDR3 is given without its conserved first and last residue. D genes are given only for firm matches.

TRBJ1-1,TRBV5-1,.,ASSSPGGQRRSTEAF
TRBJ2-5,TRBV6-6,.,ASSYSRGRGETQY
TRBJ2-2,TRBV7-9,.,ASSLHRRPGELF
TRBJ1-2,TRBV6-1,.,ASSEAGANYGYT
TRBJ2-5,TRBV3-1/TRBV3-2,.,ASSLAWETQY
TRBJ1-3,TRBV3-1/TRBV3-2,TRBD1,ASSHTGTGGNTIY
TRBJ1-2,TRBV6-5,.,ASTHGGEAPYGYT
TRBJ1-5,TRBV15,.,AASRDTGQPQH
TRBJ1-2,TRBV14,.,ASSQALGSGNYGYT
TRBJ1-1,TRBV9,TRBD1,ASSGRPGTGAGTEAF
TRBJ2-4,TRBV5-1,.,ASSLDSWAKNIQY
TRBJ2-3,TRBV28,.,ASSLLGAPTDTQY
TRBJ1-2,TRBV10-3,.,AISDLQAATSYGYT
TRBJ1-1,TRBV5-1,.,ASSSWTDQDTEAF
TRBJ1-3,TRBV1,.,TSSQDREGACSGNTIY
TRBJ2-2,TRBV28,.,ASKDTTNTGELF
TRBJ1-1,TRBV7-2,.,ASSFRANTEAF
TRBJ1-4,TRBV6-5,.,ASSSLMAGYEKLF
TRBJ2-1,TRBV6-1,.,ASSEYLQGIYNEQF